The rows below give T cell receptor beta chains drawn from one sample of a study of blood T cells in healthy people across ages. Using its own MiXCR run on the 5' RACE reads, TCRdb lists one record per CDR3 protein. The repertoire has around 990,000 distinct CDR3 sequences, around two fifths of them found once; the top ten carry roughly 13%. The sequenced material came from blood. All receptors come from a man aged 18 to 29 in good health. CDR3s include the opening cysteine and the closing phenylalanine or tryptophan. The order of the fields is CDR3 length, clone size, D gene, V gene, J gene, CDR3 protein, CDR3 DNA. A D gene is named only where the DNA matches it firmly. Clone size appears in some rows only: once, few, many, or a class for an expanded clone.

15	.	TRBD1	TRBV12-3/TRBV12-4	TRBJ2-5	CASSPGKGAFETQYF	TGTGCCAGCAGTCCAGGCAAGGGGGCCTTCGAGACCCAGTACTTC
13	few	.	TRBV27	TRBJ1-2	CASSVRDTNGYTF	TGTGCCAGCAGTGTTCGGGACACCAATGGCTACACCTTC
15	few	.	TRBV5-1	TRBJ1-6	CASSGSQDPGSPLHF	TGCGCCAGCAGCGGAAGTCAGGATCCGGGGTCACCCCTCCACTTT
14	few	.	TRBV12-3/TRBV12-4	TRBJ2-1	CASSKPTGRNEQFF	TGTGCCAGCAGTAAACCGACAGGGAGGAACGAGCAGTTCTTC
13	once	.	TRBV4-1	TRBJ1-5	CASSQEGNQPRHF	TGCGCCAGCAGCCAAGAAGGCAATCAGCCCCGGCATTTT
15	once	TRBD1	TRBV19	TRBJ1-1	CASSIDIQGVTEAFF	TGTGCCAGTAGTATTGACATCCAGGGGGTCACTGAAGCTTTCTTT
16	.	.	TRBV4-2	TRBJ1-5	CASSLEGQNSNQPQHF	TGTGCCAGCAGCCTTGAAGGACAAAATAGCAATCAGCCCCAGCATTTT
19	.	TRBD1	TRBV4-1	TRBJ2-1	CASSQQRGRTGGGQSEQFF	TGCGCCAGCAGCCAACAGCGGGGTAGGACAGGGGGCGGACAAAGCGAGCAGTTCTTC
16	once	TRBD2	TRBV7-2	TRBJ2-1	CASSYLPGLPYNEQFF	TGTGCCAGCAGCTACCTTCCGGGACTACCTTACAATGAGCAGTTCTTC
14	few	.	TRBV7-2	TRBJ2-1	CASSGAANWNEQFF	TGTGCCAGCAGCGGGGCCGCTAATTGGAATGAGCAGTTCTTC
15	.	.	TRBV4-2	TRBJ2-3	CASSQEPAGGDTQYF	TGTGCCAGCAGTCAAGAACCCGCAGGGGGGGATACGCAGTATTTT
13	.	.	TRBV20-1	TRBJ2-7	CSAQGTESYEQYF	TGCAGTGCGCAAGGGACGGAGTCCTACGAGCAGTACTTC
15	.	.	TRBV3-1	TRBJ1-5	CASSQNTECNQPQHF	TGTGCCAGCAGCCAAAATACAGAATGCAATCAGCCCCAGCATTTT
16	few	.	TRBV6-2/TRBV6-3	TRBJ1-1	CASSYRAGDVNTEAFF	TGTGCCAGCAGTTACCGGGCCGGCGACGTTAACACTGAAGCTTTCTTT
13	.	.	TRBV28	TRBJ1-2	CASSLEPGGGYTF	TGTGCCAGCAGTTTAGAACCGGGAGGAGGCTACACCTTC
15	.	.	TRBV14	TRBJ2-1	CASSQLSGSYNEQFF	TGTGCCAGCAGCCAACTCTCAGGATCCTACAATGAGCAGTTCTTC
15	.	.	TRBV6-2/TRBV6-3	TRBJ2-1	CASSRAGRIYNGQFF	TGTGCCAGCAGTAGAGCAGGGAGGATCTACAATGGGCAGTTCTTC
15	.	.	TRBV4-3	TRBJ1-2	CANSHNTQGRRGYTF	TGCGCCAACAGCCATAATACCCAAGGGCGTCGTGGCTACACCTTC
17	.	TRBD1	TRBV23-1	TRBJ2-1	CASSQPSTGTDGDEQFF	TGCGCCAGTAGTCAACCATCGACCGGGACAGACGGGGATGAGCAGTTCTTC
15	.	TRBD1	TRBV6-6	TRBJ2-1	CASSYGGQGADEQFF	TGTGCCAGCAGTTACGGGGGACAGGGGGCCGATGAGCAGTTCTTC
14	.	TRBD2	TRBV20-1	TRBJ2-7	CSASRAGLNYEQYF	TGCAGTGCTAGTCGAGCGGGGTTGAACTATGAGCAGTACTTC
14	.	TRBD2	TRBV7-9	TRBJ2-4	CASSLEGRANIQYF	TGTGCCAGCAGCTTAGAGGGGAGGGCAAACATTCAGTACTTC
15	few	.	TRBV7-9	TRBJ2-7	CASSLNRDIFLEQYF	TGTGCCAGCAGCTTAAACCGGGACATTTTCCTCGAGCAGTACTTC
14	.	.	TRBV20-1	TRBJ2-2	CSARRGSNTGELFF	TGCAGTGCTAGACGGGGCTCTAACACCGGGGAGCTGTTTTTT
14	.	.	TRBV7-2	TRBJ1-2	CASGRGAHTYGYTF	TGTGCCAGCGGCCGGGGGGCCCATACCTATGGCTACACCTTC
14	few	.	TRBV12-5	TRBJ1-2	CASGSLGTLHGYTF	TGTGCTAGTGGTTCACTAGGGACATTACATGGCTACACCTTC
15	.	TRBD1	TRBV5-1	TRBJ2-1	CASSPTGGQRNEQFF	TGCGCCAGCAGCCCCACAGGGGGGCAGCGCAATGAGCAGTTCTTC
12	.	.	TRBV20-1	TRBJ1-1	CSAHEGGTEAFF	TGCAGTGCTCATGAGGGTGGCACTGAAGCTTTCTTT
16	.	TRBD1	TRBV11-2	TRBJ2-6	CASSTRQGPGANVLTF	TGTGCCAGCAGCACAAGACAGGGCCCTGGGGCCAACGTCCTGACTTTC
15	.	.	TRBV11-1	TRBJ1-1	CASSSGQRVSTEAFF	TGTGCCAGCAGCTCCGGACAGCGGGTGAGCACTGAAGCTTTCTTT
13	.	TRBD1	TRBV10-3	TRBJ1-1	CAIRDRVDTEAFF	TGTGCCATCAGGGACAGGGTGGACACTGAAGCTTTCTTT
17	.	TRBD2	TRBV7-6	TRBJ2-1	CASSLVGGGASYNEQFF	TGTGCCAGCAGCTTAGTAGGCGGGGGGGCCTCCTACAATGAGCAGTTCTTC
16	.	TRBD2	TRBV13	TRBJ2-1	CASSLDQIAGNNEQFF	TGTGCCAGCAGCTTAGATCAAATAGCGGGGAACAATGAGCAGTTCTTC
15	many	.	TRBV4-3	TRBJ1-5	CASSQDGGYNQPQHF	TGCGCCAGCAGCCAAGATGGGGGATACAATCAGCCCCAGCATTTT
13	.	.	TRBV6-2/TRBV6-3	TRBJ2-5	CASGKQLQETQYF	TGTGCCAGCGGGAAACAGCTCCAAGAGACCCAGTACTTC
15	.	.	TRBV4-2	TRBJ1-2	CASSQGAGYIDGYTF	TGTGCCAGCAGCCAAGGGGCAGGGTATATCGATGGCTACACCTTC
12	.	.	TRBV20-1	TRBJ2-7	CSARDELYEQYF	TGCAGTGCTAGAGACGAACTCTACGAGCAGTACTTC
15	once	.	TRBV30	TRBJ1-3	CAWGLRRTSGNTIYF	TGTGCCTGGGGATTACGACGAACCTCTGGAAACACCATATATTTT
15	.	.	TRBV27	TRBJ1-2	CASRILGGANYGYTF	TGTGCCAGCAGGATTCTCGGGGGGGCGAACTATGGCTACACCTTC